This TCR beta chain was sequenced for a study of Graves' ophthalmopathy and Graves' hyperthyroidism. Investigators amplified TCR beta CDR3 regions from RNA transcripts. RT-PCR was first run with HTBI primers, then multiplex PCR in a second round. TCRdb recomputed calls from the multiplex PCR reads with MiXCR, one row per CDR3 protein. The sample records some 380,000 distinct CDR3 sequences, 15% being singletons. The TCR comes from a young woman with stable Graves' hyperthyroidism. Sequencing input: peripheral blood.

The CDR3 coding sequence is TGTGCCAGCACCGGACAGTTCTATGGCTACACCTTC. Protein: CASTGQFYGYTF. This rearrangement joins TRBV2 to TRBJ1-2, with D perhaps TRBD1 (6 bases). The ends were cut back, 7 bases at V and 4 bases at J, with 10 bases in the middle. Per germline, CDR1 SNHLY and CDR2 FYNNEI. CDR3 size: 12 residues.